Listed below are T cell receptor beta chains from one sample, sequenced in a study of T cell clonotyping in hematopoietic cell transplantation. Produced via immunoSEQ multiplex PCR; TCRdb's table is partial and in-frame only. This table holds about 5,700 clones, around four fifths found once. This material consisted of PBMCs, taken 100 days after allogeneic stem cell transplant. These receptors were collected from a male patient in his fifties or sixties who had an allogeneic stem cell transplant from an unrelated donor, so the T cells may come from the graft donor. Some clones in this sample may be carry-over from other donors' samples. Each CDR3 is given with its conserved first and last residue. D genes are given only for firm matches. The size of a clone is reported for some rows only, either as once, few or many, or as a class for expanded clones.

D	V	J	size	CDR3	DNA
TRBD1	TRBV5-1	TRBJ2-6	-	CASSWGPGTGGPGANVLTF	TGCGCCAGCAGCTGGGGGCCCGGGACAGGGGGACCTGGGGCCAACGTCCTGACTTTC
-	TRBV30	TRBJ2-7	-	CAWSVARHEQYF	TGTGCCTGGAGTGTTGCTCGTCACGAGCAGTACTTC
-	TRBV5-1	TRBJ2-7	-	CASSLGVAYEQYF	TGCGCCAGCAGCTTAGGTGTAGCCTACGAGCAGTACTTC
-	TRBV5-1	TRBJ1-2	-	CASSFPDSYGYTF	TGCGCCAGCAGCTTTCCCGACAGTTATGGCTACACCTTC
-	TRBV2	TRBJ1-2	once	CASIRNGYGYTF	TGTGCCAGCATCCGCAATGGGTATGGCTACACCTTC
-	TRBV9	TRBJ1-1	few	CASSIEGDRTTEAFF	TGTGCCAGCAGCATCGAGGGGGATCGGACCACTGAAGCTTTCTTT
-	TRBV30	TRBJ1-5	-	CAWRRSLDQPQHF	TGTGCCTGGAGGAGGAGCCTAGATCAGCCCCAGCATTTT
TRBD1	TRBV9	TRBJ2-7	-	CASSRGQGSREQYF	TGTGCCAGCAGCCGGGGACAGGGGTCCCGCGAGCAGTACTTC
TRBD1	TRBV5-1	TRBJ2-2	-	CASSQEGTGGSGELFF	TGCGCCAGCAGCCAGGAGGGGACAGGGGGCTCCGGGGAGCTGTTTTTT
TRBD1	TRBV30	TRBJ1-5	few	CAWGQGDGNQPQHF	TGTGCCTGGGGACAGGGGGATGGCAATCAGCCCCAGCATTTT
-	TRBV2	TRBJ2-7	-	CASTTSYREQYF	TGTGCCAGCACAACCAGTTATCGCGAGCAGTACTTC
-	TRBV6-1	TRBJ2-7	-	CASSASWQSSSYEQYF	TGTGCCAGCAGTGCCTCGTGGCAGTCTAGCTCCTACGAGCAGTACTTC
TRBD1	TRBV5-1	TRBJ1-2	-	CASRTGHGDRGGGYTF	TGCGCCAGCAGGACTGGTCACGGGGACAGGGGAGGTGGCTACACCTTC
TRBD1	TRBV4-3	TRBJ1-2	-	CASSQQGGYGYTF	TGCGCCAGCAGCCAACAGGGGGGCTATGGCTACACCTTC
-	TRBV4-2	TRBJ1-1	-	CASSQAFF	TGTGCCAGCAGCCAAGCTTTCTTT
-	TRBV10-3	TRBJ1-1	-	CAISERATGMGTEAFF	TGTGCCATCAGTGAGAGGGCGACGGGGATGGGGACTGAAGCTTTCTTT
TRBD1	TRBV25-1	TRBJ2-1	-	CASRAGTGTFNEQFF	TGTGCCAGCAGAGCCGGGACAGGGACCTTCAATGAGCAGTTCTTC
TRBD1	TRBV30	TRBJ1-4	-	CAWSPGQGREKLFF	TGTGCCTGGAGTCCGGGACAGGGAAGAGAAAAACTGTTTTTT
TRBD1	TRBV29-1	TRBJ1-3	-	CSAGQGGYGNTIYF	TGCAGCGCCGGACAGGGTGGATATGGAAACACCATATATTTT
-	TRBV29-1	TRBJ2-5	-	CSVEWGVETQYF	TGCAGCGTTGAATGGGGGGTAGAGACCCAGTACTTC